These T cell receptor beta chains were read from a single sample in a study of neoadjuvant anti-PD-1 for oral cavity cancer. Sequenced by immunoSEQ multiplex PCR; TCRdb stores in-frame clones only, minus some. The table includes about 68,000 clones, roughly 85% detected once. Source: PBMCs, taken after nivolumab (anti-PD-1) treatment. The receptors here all came from a person aged 35-79 years with oral cavity squamous cell carcinoma. CDR3s include the opening cysteine and the closing phenylalanine or tryptophan. A D gene is named only where the DNA matches it firmly. Size is stated for part of the rows, as once, few or many counts, or as a class when the clone is expanded.

>.|TRBV27|.|TRBJ1-5
TGTGCCAGCAGTTTAAGGGCCGGTAGCAATCAGCCCCAGCATTTT
CASSLRAGSNQPQHF
>.|TRBV19|.|TRBJ1-1
TGTGCCAGTAGTACACAGGGTGGGCGCACTGAAGCTTTCTTT
CASSTQGGRTEAFF
>.|TRBV7-3|.|TRBJ1-2
TGTGCCAGCAGCCCCCAGCCGGGGGCTGGCTACACCTTC
CASSPQPGAGYTF
>TRBD1|TRBV9|once|TRBJ2-1
TGTGCCAGCAGCGTACCGACAGGGACGTTTTTTAGCGATGAGCAGTTCTTC
CASSVPTGTFFSDEQFF
>TRBD1|TRBV7-9|.|TRBJ1-5
TGTGCCAGCAGCCTGGGACAGGGTGACCAGCCCCAGCATTTT
CASSLGQGDQPQHF
>.|TRBV25-1|.|TRBJ1-2
TGTGCCAGCAGTGAAAACACGAGAGGCTACACCTTC
CASSENTRGYTF
>.|TRBV5-1|.|TRBJ2-5
TGCGCCAGCAGCGCCGACTCGTTGGGTCGAGAGACCCAGTACTTC
CASSADSLGRETQYF
>.|TRBV2|.|TRBJ1-2
TGTGCCATCGGGGCCCTAGCTAACTATGGCTACACCTTC
CAIGALANYGYTF
>.|TRBV5-4|once|TRBJ2-5
TGTGCCAGCAGCTTGCAGGGGGGTAAGGGAGAGACCCAGTACTTC
CASSLQGGKGETQYF
>.|TRBV6-5|once|TRBJ1-1
TGTGCCAGCAGTCCAGACAGCGGTCCAGCTTTCTTT
CASSPDSGPAFF
>TRBD1|TRBV2|.|TRBJ1-5
TGTGCCAGCAGCGGGGACAGGGTCGGCAATCAGCCCCAGCATTTT
CASSGDRVGNQPQHF
>.|TRBV30|.|TRBJ2-7
TGTGCCTGGAGTTTCGGAAGCGCACCCTCCTACGAGCAGTACTTC
CAWSFGSAPSYEQYF
>.|TRBV11-3|.|TRBJ2-3
TGTGCCAGCAGCTTAGAGTACGGGGCCGGAGATACGCAGTATTTT
CASSLEYGAGDTQYF
>TRBD2|TRBV5-1|.|TRBJ2-7
TGCGCCAGCAGCCAAGGGGTAGCGGGGCAAACCTACGAGCAGTACTTC
CASSQGVAGQTYEQYF
>.|TRBV11-2|.|TRBJ2-7
TGTGCCAGCAGCCTTCCGTTAGTTACCTACGAGCAGTACTTC
CASSLPLVTYEQYF
>.|TRBV2|few|TRBJ1-5
TGTGCCAGCAGTAAAGAGGTCAATCAGCCCCAGCATTTT
CASSKEVNQPQHF
>TRBD2|TRBV29-1|.|TRBJ2-6
TGCAGCGTTGAGGGACTAGCGGGAGGTTCCTCTGGGGCCAACGTCCTGACTTTC
CSVEGLAGGSSGANVLTF
>.|TRBV15|.|TRBJ2-1
TGTGCCACCAGCGGCCAAGGGAGGGAGCAGTTCTTC
CATSGQGREQFF
>.|TRBV18|few|TRBJ1-2
TGTGCCAGCTCACCTTTGGGATCTAATGGCTACACCTTC
CASSPLGSNGYTF
>.|TRBV13|.|TRBJ2-4
TGTGCCAGCAGCGGAACGAGAGGGGCGGGAAACATTCAGTACTTC
CASSGTRGAGNIQYF
>.|TRBV6-6|.|TRBJ1-1
TGTGCCAGCAGTGGGTCCCAGAACACTGAAGCTTTCTTT
CASSGSQNTEAFF
>.|TRBV10-1|.|TRBJ2-7
TGCGCCAGCAGTGAGAATACCTACGAGCAGTACTTC
CASSENTYEQYF
>.|TRBV6-1|.|TRBJ1-5
TGTGCCAGCGGCTACGATAGCAATCAGCCCCAGCATTTT
CASGYDSNQPQHF
>TRBD1|TRBV11-3|.|TRBJ1-1
TGTGCCAGCAGCCCCGGGACAGGGGGCGCACGCACTGAAGCTTTCTTT
CASSPGTGGARTEAFF
>TRBD2|TRBV30|once|TRBJ2-7
TGTGCCTGGAGGGGACTAGCGGAGGGTTCCTCCTACGAGCAGTACTTC
CAWRGLAEGSSYEQYF
>.|TRBV30|.|TRBJ2-2
TGTGCCTGGAGTTTAGGACCCACGCGCTCCGCCGGGGAGCTGTTTTTT
CAWSLGPTRSAGELFF
>.|TRBV2|.|TRBJ1-5
TGTGCCAGCAGTGTCGAGGGGGGCAATCAGCCCCAGCATTTT
CASSVEGGNQPQHF
>TRBD2|TRBV6-1|.|TRBJ2-3
TGTGCCAGCAGTGTCCTGACTAGCGGGAGCACAGATACGCAGTATTTT
CASSVLTSGSTDTQYF
>.|TRBV11-2|.|TRBJ2-1
TGTGCCAGCAGCCGACCCGGGTCCTCCTACAATGAGCAGTTCTTC
CASSRPGSSYNEQFF
>.|TRBV19|.|TRBJ2-1
TGTGCCAGTAGTATTGATCATGGGGCCCCCCGGGGCAATGAGCAGTTCTTC
CASSIDHGAPRGNEQFF
>.|TRBV11-2|.|TRBJ2-2
TGTGCCAGCAGCTTGTGGGGCAGGGATAACACCGGGGAGCTGTTTTTT
CASSLWGRDNTGELFF
>.|TRBV10-3|.|TRBJ1-2
TGTGCCATCAGTGATCAGGCAGGGTCGTATGGCTACACCTTC
CAISDQAGSYGYTF
>TRBD1|TRBV5-1|once|TRBJ1-5
TGCGCCAGCAGCTTGGAGGGACAGGGGGCAAATCAGCCCCAGCATTTT
CASSLEGQGANQPQHF
>TRBD2|TRBV7-3|.|TRBJ2-1
TGTGCCAGCAGCTTGGCGGGAGGCCCTTACAATGAGCAGTTCTTC
CASSLAGGPYNEQFF
>TRBD2|TRBV10-1|.|TRBJ2-1
TGCGCCAGCAGTGAGGGAGCTAGCGGGAGGAATGAGCAGTTCTTC
CASSEGASGRNEQFF
>.|TRBV30|few|TRBJ2-5
TGTGCCTGGAGCGGGGCAAACCAAGAGACCCAGTACTTC
CAWSGANQETQYF
>TRBD2|TRBV5-6|.|TRBJ2-5
TGTGCCAGCAGCTTGCTAGGGGGAGCGGGGGTAAAGGAGACCCAGTACTTC
CASSLLGGAGVKETQYF
>.|TRBV15|.|TRBJ2-3
TGTGCCACCAGCACGCCCGGGGACAGCACAGATACGCAGTATTTT
CATSTPGDSTDTQYF
>.|TRBV15|.|TRBJ1-2
TGTGCCACCAGCAGATCCGTGGACGGCGGTGGCTACACCTTC
CATSRSVDGGGYTF
>.|TRBV2|.|TRBJ2-2
TGTGCCAGCGGGACGGTCAGGGTCACCGGGGAGCTGTTTTTT
CASGTVRVTGELFF
>.|TRBV29-1|once|TRBJ2-3
TGCAGCGTTGACGCGGGTAGCACAGATACGCAGTATTTT
CSVDAGSTDTQYF
>.|TRBV19|.|TRBJ1-4
TGTGCCACCGGACACCTTAATGAAAAACTGTTTTTT
CATGHLNEKLFF
>TRBD1|TRBV5-4|.|TRBJ1-2
TGTGCCAGCAGCTTAACGACAGGGAGATTTAAGAGCTACACCTTC
CASSLTTGRFKSYTF
>.|TRBV30|.|TRBJ2-7
TGTGCCTGGCGAAAGGGGTTTACCTCCTACGAGCAGTACTTC
CAWRKGFTSYEQYF
>.|TRBV6-6|.|TRBJ1-5
TGTGCCAGCAGTTACTCGCCCAGCAATCAGCCCCAGCATTTT
CASSYSPSNQPQHF
>.|TRBV6-1|once|TRBJ1-5
TGTGCCAGCAGTGAATACGGTGCTTATAGCAATCAGCCCCAGCATTTT
CASSEYGAYSNQPQHF
>TRBD2|TRBV5-1|.|TRBJ2-1
TGCGCCAGCAGCCTAAGCGGGAACTCCTACAATGAGCAGTTCTTC
CASSLSGNSYNEQFF
>TRBD2|TRBV7-6|.|TRBJ2-5
TGTGCCAGCAGCTTAGGAGCGGGAGGGCCTGGCCAAGAGACCCAGTACTTC
CASSLGAGGPGQETQYF
>TRBD1|TRBV5-1|.|TRBJ2-1
TGCGCCAGCAGCTTGGGGGGACAGACCTACAATGAGCAGTTCTTC
CASSLGGQTYNEQFF
>.|TRBV2|.|TRBJ2-2
TGTGCCTTCTTCGGGGTTCAGAACACCGGGGAGCTGTTTTTT
CAFFGVQNTGELFF
>TRBD1|TRBV2|.|TRBJ1-2
TGTGCCAGCAGTGTCCTACAAAGGACAGGATTTCATGGCTACACCTTC
CASSVLQRTGFHGYTF
>.|TRBV2|.|TRBJ1-2
TGTGCCAGCAGTGTGGACGGCATCTATGGCTACACCTTC
CASSVDGIYGYTF
>.|TRBV6-5|.|TRBJ2-1
TGTGCCAGCAGTTACAGGGGTGCCCTTGAGCAGTTCTTC
CASSYRGALEQFF
>.|TRBV6-5|.|TRBJ2-3
TGTGCCAGCAGTTACAAGCTTGGTACGCAGTATTTT
CASSYKLGTQYF
>TRBD1|TRBV9|.|TRBJ2-7
TGTGCCAGCAGCCCCCATAGTAGGGACAGGGTTGCCGAGCAGTACTTC
CASSPHSRDRVAEQYF
>TRBD1|TRBV6-6|.|TRBJ1-2
TGTGCCAGCAGTTACCCGGCGACAGGGTCTGATGGCTACACCTTC
CASSYPATGSDGYTF
>TRBD1|TRBV6-6|.|TRBJ1-1
TGTGCCAGCAGTTTTACCGGGACAGAGGCTTTCTTT
CASSFTGTEAFF